Below, one T cell receptor beta chain is given with its context. It was with 60 Vbeta and 13 Jbeta primers that the PCR ran. Sequencing was performed with immunoSEQ multiplex PCR; in TCRdb, only in-frame clones are kept and a portion is missing. The sample carries around 170,000 clones, about four fifths recorded once. This record belongs to a study of cytomegalovirus exposure and HLA in healthy donors. V shed 6 bases and J 10 bases; nucleotides not matched to a gene: 8. Per the germline V gene, CDR1 is LGHNT and CDR2 is FRNRAP. The CDR3 consists of 12 residues. The chain links TRBV12-5 to TRBJ1-1; 7 bases fit TRBD1. The clonotype comes from a woman younger than 45 in good health and CMV-seronegative. The sample consisted of PBMCs. The CDR3 here is CASGQGVSRAFF. In DNA, the CDR3 is TGTGCTAGTGGCCAGGGGGTGTCGCGAGCTTTCTTT. Based on the CDR3 plus reference TRBV12-5 and TRBJ1-1, the full variable domain is DARVTQTPRHKVTEMGQEVTMRCQPILGHNTVFWYRQTMMQGLELLAYFRNRAPLDDSGMPKDRFSAEMPDATLATLKIQPSEPRDSAVYFCASGQGVSRAFFGQGTRLTVV.